The 11 T cell receptor beta chains listed next were all sequenced from one sample in a study of blood T cells in healthy people across ages. It was with a sample-barcoded 5' primer and a J-beta primer mix that a second PCR of roughly 7 to 12 cycles was run. TCRdb reprocessed the 5' RACE reads via MiXCR and lists one record per CDR3 protein. The sample shows more than 900,000 distinct CDR3 sequences, 20% to 25% of them seen only once. These data also formed part of another study, on T cells of mothers and their children.

Sequencing was done on a sample of blood. The receptors come from a girl aged 2 to 9 in good health.

The chain carries TRBV28 and TRBJ1-6; unclear D gene. Germline loops: CDR1 MDHEN, CDR2 SYDVKM. Trimming stripped 8 bases from V and 1 base from J, with 3 bases between. The CDR3 covers 12 residues. CDR3 DNA sequence: TGTGCCAGCCGTTCCTATAATTCACCCCTCCACTTT. Protein product: CASRSYNSPLHF.

The rearrangement uses TRBV3-1 and TRBJ1-1; D not resolved. This CDR3 contains 13 residues. V was pared by 1 base and J by 10 bases, with 13 bases between. Germline V gene sequence: CDR1 LGHDT, CDR2 YNNKEL (reference sequence). The CDR3: CASSQGNSWTAFF. As DNA, the CDR3 is TGTGCCAGCAGCCAAGGAAATTCATGGACAGCTTTCTTT.

The table lists this clonotype with a few counts. The CDR3 coding sequence is TGTGCCAGCAGCAACCTTTTTACCTCTGGAAACACCATATATTTT. It translates to CASSNLFTSGNTIYF. The V call is TRBV6-6, the J call TRBJ1-3; the D is unclear. The germline gives CDR1 MNHNY, CDR2 SVGAGI (reference sequence). The CDR3 consists of 15 residues. The V end was cut by 6 bases, the J end by 0 bases, with 12 bases between.

This clonotype was counted between two and nine times. The rearrangement links TRBV28 to TRBJ2-7; D is unclear. V was trimmed by 6 bases and J by 3 bases, leaving 12 bases between them. This CDR3 is 13 amino acids long. Looked up from germline, CDR1 is MDHEN and CDR2 is SYDVKM. This CDR3 reads CASSPIDGYEQYF. DNA for the CDR3: TGTGCCAGCAGCCCCATAGATGGCTACGAGCAGTACTTC.

This clonotype occurred a few times. The genes are TRBV11-2 and TRBJ2-7; D might be TRBD1 (5 bases). The germline gives CDR1 SGHAT, CDR2 FQNNGV. Trimming left V 4 bases short and J 5 bases short, with 15 bases between. The CDR3 has 14 residues. The chain's CDR3 is CASSSRLGRDEQYF. The CDR3 region has the DNA TGTGCCAGCAGCTCGAGGTTGGGGCGCGACGAGCAGTACTTC.

This clonotype was observed a few times. The rearrangement links TRBV6-2 or TRBV6-3 to TRBJ2-5; 10 bases line up with TRBD2. The J call may be mistaken, given a closer DNA end match to TRBJ2-1. Germline loops: CDR1 MNHEY, CDR2 SVGEGT. CDR3 length: 15 residues. The CDR3 nucleotides are TGTGCCAGCAACATGCCCGGGACTAGCGCCCAGGAGCAGTTCTTC. Protein sequence: CASNMPGTSAQEQFF.

The chain employs TRBV7-3 and TRBJ2-7, with a tentative D call TRBD2 (5 bases). V was shortened by 5 bases and J by 5 bases, with 13 bases between the two germline ends. CDR3 length: 13 amino acids. Germline assignment: CDR1 SGHTA and CDR2 FQGTGA. CDR3 nucleotide sequence: TGTGCCAGCAGCAGCGCCGGGAACAACGAGCAGTACTTC. Translated, it gives CASSSAGNNEQYF.

V gene TRBV28 combines with J gene TRBJ2-5, with 7 positions matching TRBD2. The CDR3 has 17 residues. J was trimmed by 1 base and V by 5 bases; bases with no gene match: 13. Germline CDR1 reads MDHEN; CDR2 reads SYDVKM. CDR3 bases: TGTGCCAGCAGTCCCATGAGCGGGGCCCAATTCCAAGAGACCCAGTACTTC. Protein: CASSPMSGAQFQETQYF.

The chain joins TRBV20-1 to TRBJ2-7, with TRBD2 matching over 12 bases. Trimming removed 3 bases from V and 0 bases from J; junction bases left unmatched: 6. Germline assignment: CDR1 DFQATT and CDR2 SNEGSKA (reference sequence). This CDR3 comprises 16 residues. The DNA for the CDR3 is TGCAGTGCTAGGGGACTAGCGGGTTTTAGCTCCTACGAGCAGTACTTC. Translating gives CSARGLAGFSSYEQYF.

The chain couples TRBV11-3 to TRBJ2-1; tentatively, D is TRBD1 or TRBD2 (5 bases each). Looked up from germline, CDR1 is SGHNT and CDR2 is YENEEA. The CDR3 covers 14 residues. V lost 5 bases, J lost 4 bases, and 12 bases lay in between. The chain's CDR3 is CASSARDGYNEQFF. The CDR3 nucleotides are TGTGCCAGCAGCGCCCGGGACGGATACAATGAGCAGTTCTTC.

The rearrangement uses TRBV20-1 and TRBJ2-7; 12 bases align to TRBD2. V trimming: 0 bases; J trimming: 4 bases; junction bases outside the gene matches: 1. This CDR3 is 14 amino acids long. Per the germline V gene, CDR1 is DFQATT and CDR2 is SNEGSKA (reference sequence). The DNA for the CDR3 is TGCAGTGCTAGAGAGACTAGCGGGAGTTACGAGCAGTACTTC. This sequence encodes CSARETSGSYEQYF.